The entry that follows covers one T cell receptor (beta chain) sequence. Its antigen is not identified. The data were taken from a study of cytomegalovirus exposure and HLA in healthy donors. PCR primers comprised 60 Vbeta and 13 Jbeta primers. Data came from immunoSEQ multiplex PCR; TCRdb stores just in-frame clones and leaves some out. This sample has approximately 190,000 clones, with 77% found just once. Whole-study results and caveats: The authors judged a highly shared variant cluster likely a sequencing artifact. Cytomegalovirus-associated TCR beta chains were listed, numbering 164. An analysis that was carried out later associated about 17,000 TCR beta sequences with HLA alleles at 0.05 false discovery rate.

The sequenced material came from PBMCs. The TCR sequence derives from a woman aged 25 to 39 in good health and CMV-seropositive.

The chain's CDR3 is CASSLVPLAGGYTF. Written as DNA, the CDR3 is TGTGCCAGCAGCTTGGTTCCCTTAGCCGGGGGCTACACCTTC. The rearrangement joins TRBV5-4 to TRBJ1-2; D uncertain. Trimming shortened V by 0 bases and J by 8 bases, and 14 bases separated the two germline ends. CDR1 is SGHNT, CDR2 YYREEE, per germline (reference sequence). The CDR3 totals 14 residues.